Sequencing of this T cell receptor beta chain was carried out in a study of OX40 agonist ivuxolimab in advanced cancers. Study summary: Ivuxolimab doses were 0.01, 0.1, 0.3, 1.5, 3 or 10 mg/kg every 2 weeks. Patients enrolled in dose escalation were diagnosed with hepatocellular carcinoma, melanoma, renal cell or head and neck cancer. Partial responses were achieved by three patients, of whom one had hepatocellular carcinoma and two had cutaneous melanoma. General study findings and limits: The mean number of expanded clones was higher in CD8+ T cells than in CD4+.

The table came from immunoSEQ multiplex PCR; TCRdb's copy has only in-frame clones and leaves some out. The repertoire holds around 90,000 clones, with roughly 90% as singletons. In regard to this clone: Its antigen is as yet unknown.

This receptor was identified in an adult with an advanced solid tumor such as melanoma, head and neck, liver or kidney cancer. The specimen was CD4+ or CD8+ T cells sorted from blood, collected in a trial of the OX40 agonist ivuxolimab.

In DNA form, the CDR3 reads TGTGCCAGCAGCTCCCCAGACAGGGAGGTGGGCGTCCTGACTTTC. Its translation: CASSSPDREVGVLTF. This chain connects TRBV7-9 to TRBJ2-6; the D gene is possibly TRBD1 (7 bases). This CDR3 has 15 residues. Germline lookup yields CDR1 SEHNR and CDR2 FQNEAQ (reference sequence). Between the trimmed V and J ends, which lost 4 bases and 12 bases, there was a span of 19 bases.